A single sample gave rise to the 24 T cell receptor beta chains below, sequenced in a study of T-cell reconstitution after alpha-beta-depleted transplantation in children. The TCRbeta library incorporated unique molecular identifiers. One entry per CDR3 protein, called by TCRdb with MiXCR from the PCR reads. The sample consists of hundreds of thousands of distinct CDR3 sequences, around 13% of them appearing once. This specimen was PBMCs, taken before TCRalphabeta/CD19-depleted stem cell transplant. The receptors stem from a girl aged 2 to 10 with congenital amegakaryocytic thrombocytopenia, due to receive a stem cell transplant.

This clonotype was counted a few times. CDR3 bases: TGTGCCAGCAGCCAAGGACAGAACTCCTACAATGAGCAGTTCTTC. Its translation is CASSQGQNSYNEQFF. The chain joins TRBV14 to TRBJ2-1; tentative D call: TRBD1 (5 bases). V shed 1 base and J shed 0 bases, with 7 bases lying between them. Germline CDR1 and CDR2: SGHDN and FVKESK. The CDR3 sequence is 15 residues long.

The chain links TRBV12-5 to TRBJ2-7, with 8 nucleotides matching TRBD2. There are 16 residues in the CDR3. Trimming cost V 0 bases and J 2 bases; bases outside gene matches: 6. Germline V gene data show CDR1 as LGHNT and CDR2 as FRNRAP. The CDR3 loop is CASGLVLSGTTYEQYF. CDR3 coding DNA: TGTGCTAGTGGTTTGGTACTTAGCGGGACGACCTACGAGCAGTACTTC.

The gene calls are TRBV12-3 or TRBV12-4 and TRBJ1-5; TRBD1 agrees at 7 bases. The junction had 9 bases not matched to a gene; V was cut back by 6 bases and J by 4 bases. This CDR3 is built from 15 residues. CDR3 region: CASRKTGTDNQPQHF. CDR3 sequence (DNA): TGTGCCAGCAGAAAAACCGGGACAGATAATCAGCCCCAGCATTTT.

This clonotype was recorded a few times. A read error may explain this, as a much larger clone is one base away. The rearrangement uses TRBV5-1 and TRBJ2-7, with no clear D. There are 12 residues in the CDR3. Germline V gene data show CDR1 as SGHRS and CDR2 as YFSETQ. Between the trimmed V and J ends, which lost 2 bases and 3 bases, there was a span of 6 bases. The CDR3 bases are TGCGCCAGCAGCTTTGACCGCTACGAGCAGTACTTC. It yields the protein CASSFDRYEQYF.

This clonotype has ten or more counts. The V and J genes are TRBV5-1 and TRBJ2-7; 8 nucleotides line up with TRBD2. V lost 5 bases to trimming and J lost 3 bases; unmatched junction nucleotides: 10. Germline loops: CDR1 SGHRS, CDR2 YFSETQ. The CDR3 totals 15 residues. CDR3 sequence reads: CASSSGAGDIYEQYF. The CDR3 nucleotides are TGCGCCAGCAGTTCCGGAGCGGGAGATATCTACGAGCAGTACTTC.

The V and J genes are TRBV5-1 and TRBJ2-7; 7 positions agree with TRBD1. The CDR3 totals 13 residues. The germline V gene encodes CDR1 SGHRS and CDR2 YFSETQ. Unmatched junction bases numbered 9, after V lost 3 bases and J lost 9 bases. The CDR3 is CASSSQDRSGQYF. As DNA, the CDR3 is TGCGCCAGCAGCTCACAGGACAGGAGCGGGCAGTACTTC.

This clonotype was counted a few times. CDR3 in DNA: TGTGCCAGCCGCGGACTAGCGGCTACCACTGGGGCCAACGTCCTGACTTTC. Translation: CASRGLAATTGANVLTF. The chain is built from TRBV28 and TRBJ2-6, with TRBD2 matching 10 bases. J gave up 2 bases and V 8 bases, and 9 bases lay outside the gene matches. This CDR3 region has 17 residues. The germline gives CDR1 MDHEN, CDR2 SYDVKM. Full variable domain (remainder filled in from reference TRBV28 and TRBJ2-6): DVKVTQSSRYLVKRTGEKVFLECVQDMDHENMFWYRQDPGLGLRLIYFSYDVKMKEKGDIPEGYSVSREKKERFSLILESASTNQTSMYLCASRGLAATTGANVLTFGAGSRLTVL.

This clonotype was recorded many times. This chain joins TRBV20-1 and TRBJ2-1; the D gene could be TRBD1 or TRBD2 (6 bases each). CDR3 length: 14 residues. Germline CDR1 reads DFQATT; CDR2 reads SNEGSKA (reference sequence). CDR3 bases: TGCAGCGCAGGAGGGACAACGTTCTACAATGAGCAGTTCTTC. Amino acids: CSAGGTTFYNEQFF.

This clonotype was observed a few times. The V and J genes are TRBV10-3 and TRBJ1-1; D unclear. Germline CDR1 and CDR2: ENHRY and SYGVKD. The CDR3 totals 17 residues. The V and J ends lost 0 bases and 1 base respectively, with 15 bases between them. CDR3 protein: CAISESSGSAANTEAFF. For the CDR3, the DNA is TGTGCCATCAGTGAGTCGAGTGGGTCGGCAGCGAACACTGAAGCTTTCTTT.

CDR3 bases: TGTGCCAGCAGTGTCGGGCTCTCCGGGTTCTTC. This sequence encodes CASSVGLSGFF. The chain couples TRBV2 to TRBJ2-1; D is ambiguous. This CDR3 contains 11 residues. Looked up from germline, CDR1 is SNHLY and CDR2 is FYNNEI. V lost 4 bases and J lost 15, with 13 bases in between.

This clonotype was detected many times. This chain connects TRBV29-1 to TRBJ2-7, with 7 nucleotides matching TRBD2. Germline V lookup: CDR1 SQVTM, CDR2 ANQGSEA. The CDR3 has 15 amino acids. J lost 0 bases, V lost 2 bases, and 7 bases had no gene match. The CDR3 spells CSVEMSGKNSYEQYF. The CDR3 region has the DNA TGCAGCGTTGAAATGAGCGGGAAAAACTCCTACGAGCAGTACTTC.

At least ten counts were recorded for this clonotype. The CDR3 loop reads CAISTTAYNEQFF. The CDR3 nucleotides are TGTGCCATCTCTACAACCGCCTACAATGAGCAGTTCTTC. This chain connects TRBV6-1 to TRBJ2-1; unclear D gene. The CDR3 consists of 13 residues. Trimming took off 10 bases at V and 2 bases at J, with 12 bases between the two ends. Germline-derived CDR1 and CDR2 are MNHNS and SASEGT.

This clonotype was counted many times. V is TRBV27 and J is TRBJ2-1; D is uncertain. The CDR3 has 13 residues. V was trimmed by 6 bases and J by 9 bases, leaving 15 bases between them. The germline V gene has CDR1 MNHEY and CDR2 SMNVEV (reference sequence). CDR3 protein: CASSPILHGEQFF. CDR3 DNA: TGTGCCAGCAGCCCGATATTGCACGGTGAGCAGTTCTTC.

This clonotype was recorded many times. The V call is TRBV11-2, the J call TRBJ2-7, with D possibly being TRBD2 (5 bases). This CDR3 comprises 13 residues. Germline lookup yields CDR1 SGHAT and CDR2 FQNNGV. V lost 6 bases and J 7 bases, leaving 16 bases between the germline ends. Written as DNA, the CDR3 is TGTGCCAGCAGATACCGGGGATCGCAGGAGCAGTACTTC. Protein sequence: CASRYRGSQEQYF.

This clonotype was recorded at least ten times. The rearrangement links TRBV12-3 or TRBV12-4 to TRBJ2-4; D unclear. The CDR3 extends over 11 amino acids. The V end lost 8 bases, the J end lost 6 bases, and 8 bases lay between the germline ends. The CDR3 DNA follows: TGTGCCAGCCGAAAAATAAACATTCAGTACTTC. It specifies CASRKINIQYF.

This clonotype appeared a few times. The rearrangement links TRBV9 to TRBJ2-2; possible D gene TRBD2, 6 bases. Trimming cost V 7 bases and J 4 bases, with 20 bases left between them. The germline CDR1 and CDR2 sequences are SGDLS and YYNGEE. This CDR3 spans 16 amino acids. CDR3 residues: CASHFLADTRTGELFF. The DNA for the CDR3 is TGTGCCAGCCACTTTTTAGCGGACACCCGCACCGGGGAGCTGTTTTTT.

This clonotype has just a few counts. This sequence joins TRBV20-1 and TRBJ1-2; the D gene is possibly TRBD1 (5 bases). Trimming left V 6 bases short and J 8 bases short, with 25 bases between. CDR1 DFQATT and CDR2 SNEGSKA come from the germline V gene (reference sequence). The CDR3 contains 15 residues. CDR3 protein: CSARDARKGAEGYTF. CDR3 bases: TGCAGTGCCCGGGACGCCCGTAAGGGTGCTGAGGGCTACACCTTC.

This clonotype came up a few times. The CDR3 coding sequence is TGTGCCAGAGCAACGGTTGGGGCAAATGAGCAGTTCTTC. Protein sequence: CARATVGANEQFF. The rearrangement uses TRBV2 and TRBJ2-1, with a tentative D call TRBD1 (5 bases). The germline gives CDR1 SNHLY, CDR2 FYNNEI. The ends were cut back, 9 bases at V and 7 bases at J, with 16 bases in the middle. The CDR3 contains 13 residues.

This clonotype was detected many times. This chain uses TRBV12-3 or TRBV12-4 with TRBJ1-2; D remains unclear. This CDR3 is 11 amino acids long. The ends were cut back, 0 bases at V and 7 bases at J, with 3 bases in the middle. The CDR3 loop is CASSLAGGYTF. Written as DNA, the CDR3 is TGTGCCAGCAGTTTAGCTGGTGGCTACACCTTC.

This clonotype was counted a few times. V usage is TRBV15 and J usage is TRBJ2-3, with a possible D match to TRBD1 (5 bases). The CDR3 covers 16 residues. The V end lost 3 bases, the J end lost 0 bases, and 13 bases lay between the germline ends. The germline V gene encodes CDR1 LNHNV and CDR2 YYDKDF (reference sequence). In nucleotides, the CDR3 is TGTGCCACCAGCAGGAAAGGGGCCTCCAGCACAGATACGCAGTATTTT. It translates to CATSRKGASSTDTQYF.

Many counts were recorded for this clonotype. V and J are TRBV11-3 and TRBJ2-3; perhaps TRBD1 as D (6 bases). V dropped 5 bases and J dropped 5 bases, with 20 bases sitting between them. The CDR3 spans 16 residues. Germline CDR1 SGHNT, CDR2 YENEEA. CDR3: CASSLPSGRGGDTQYF. The CDR3 DNA is TGTGCCAGCAGCCTCCCTTCGGGCAGGGGTGGAGATACGCAGTATTTT.

In this sample, this clonotype turned up a few times. The rearrangement links TRBV10-3 to TRBJ1-2, with TRBD1 matching over 7 bases. CDR1 ENHRY and CDR2 SYGVKD come from the germline V gene. V shed 3 bases and J 6 bases; nucleotides not matched to a gene: 7. The CDR3 loop spans 14 amino acids. This chain's CDR3 is CAISDTGTAHGYTF. DNA for the CDR3: TGTGCCATCAGTGACACCGGGACAGCACATGGCTACACCTTC.

This clonotype was seen many times. The chain carries TRBV11-2 and TRBJ2-1, with 7 bases lining up with TRBD2. The CDR3 length is 15 residues. V lost 5 bases to trimming and J lost 0 bases; unmatched junction nucleotides: 4. The germline CDR1 and CDR2 sequences are SGHAT and FQNNGV. CDR3 sequence: CASSLGRPSYNEQFF. The DNA of the CDR3 is TGTGCCAGCAGCCTCGGGAGGCCCTCCTACAATGAGCAGTTCTTC.

This clonotype has ten or more counts. The chain employs TRBV6-2 or TRBV6-3 and TRBJ1-2; D is unresolved. The germline V gene has CDR1 MNHEY and CDR2 SVGEGT. The CDR3 covers 13 residues. V lost 2 bases and J lost 4, with 8 bases in between. DNA for the CDR3: TGTGCCAGCAGTTACACGACCGGCTATGGCTACACCTTC. This translates into CASSYTTGYGYTF.